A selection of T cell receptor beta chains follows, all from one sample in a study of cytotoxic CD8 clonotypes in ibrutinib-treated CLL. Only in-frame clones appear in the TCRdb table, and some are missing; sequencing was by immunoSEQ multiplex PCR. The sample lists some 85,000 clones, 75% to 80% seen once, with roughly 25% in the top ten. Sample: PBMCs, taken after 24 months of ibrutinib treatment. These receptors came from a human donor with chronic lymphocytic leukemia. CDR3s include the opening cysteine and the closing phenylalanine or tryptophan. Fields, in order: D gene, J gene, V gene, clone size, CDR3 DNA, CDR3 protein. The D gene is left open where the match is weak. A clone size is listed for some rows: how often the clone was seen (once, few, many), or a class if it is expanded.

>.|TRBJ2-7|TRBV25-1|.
TGTGCCAGCAGTGATCCTACAGGGGGGGAAAAGCAGTACTTC
CASSDPTGGEKQYF
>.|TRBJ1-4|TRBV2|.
TGTGCCAGCCTTGGCCGTGGGGGTGAAAAACTGTTTTTT
CASLGRGGEKLFF
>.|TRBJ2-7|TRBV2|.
TGTGCCAGCATGCCCCGACCCCGCTCCTACGAGCAGTACTTC
CASMPRPRSYEQYF
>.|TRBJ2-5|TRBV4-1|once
TGCGCCAGCAGCCAAGGGACCCTAAAAGAGACCCAGTACTTC
CASSQGTLKETQYF
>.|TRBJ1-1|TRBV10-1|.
TGCGCCAGCAGTATCTGGGGAAACACTGAAGCTTTCTTT
CASSIWGNTEAFF
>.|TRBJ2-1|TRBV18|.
TGTGCCAGCTCGTCTCGGGGACGTGCGAATGAGCAGTTCTTC
CASSSRGRANEQFF
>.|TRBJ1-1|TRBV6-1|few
TGTGCCAGCAGTCGGGGGACTGAAGCTTTCTTT
CASSRGTEAFF
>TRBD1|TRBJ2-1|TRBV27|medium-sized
TGTGCCAGCAGTTTTACAGGGGCCGTCAATGAGCAGTTCTTC
CASSFTGAVNEQFF
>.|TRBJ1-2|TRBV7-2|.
TGTGCCAGCAGCTTAGATATGGGTCGAGGTCGCGGCTACACCTTC
CASSLDMGRGRGYTF
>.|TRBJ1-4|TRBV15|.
TGTGCCACCAGCAGAGTTGCGGCGAGTAATGAAAAACTGTTTTTT
CATSRVAASNEKLFF
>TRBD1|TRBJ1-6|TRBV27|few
TGTGCCAGCAGTTTATTTAACAGGGGAAATTCACCCCTCCACTTT
CASSLFNRGNSPLHF
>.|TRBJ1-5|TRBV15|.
TGTGCCACCTGGCCCGCCTATAGCAATCAGCCCCAGCATTTT
CATWPAYSNQPQHF
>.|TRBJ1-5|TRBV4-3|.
TGCGCCAGCAGCAGGCGGACGGAGTCGAGCAATCAGCCCCAGCATTTT
CASSRRTESSNQPQHF
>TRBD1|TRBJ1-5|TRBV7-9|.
TGTGCCAGCAGCCGGAGGGACAGCCATCAGCCCCAGCATTTT
CASSRRDSHQPQHF